This TCR beta chain stems from a study of blood T cell repertoires in COVID-19. As for the study in general: PBMCs, B-cell-depleted T cells, or T cells provided the cDNA or gDNA that made up the material.

TCRdb keeps only in-frame clones here, not all; method: immunoSEQ multiplex PCR. This sample has roughly 200,000 clones, with about 81% found just once. CDR1 is LNHDA and CDR2 is SQIVND in the germline V gene (reference sequence). V lost 0 bases, J lost 4 bases, and 3 bases lay in between. The CDR3 covers 12 residues. The J gene is TRBJ2-5, the V gene TRBV19; D uncertain. This TCR was recovered from a woman of 80 years or more with COVID-19, enrolled during active disease. The sample taken for sequencing was peripheral blood. The CDR3 sequence: CASSIDRETQYF. Written as DNA, the CDR3 is TGTGCCAGTAGTATAGATCGAGAGACCCAGTACTTC. The full variable domain, rest sourced from reference TRBV19 and TRBJ2-5, is DGGITQSPKYLFRKEGQNVTLSCEQNLNHDAMYWYRQDPGQGLRLIYYSQIVNDFQKGDIAEGYSVSREKKESFPLTVTSAQKNPTAFYLCASSIDRETQYFGPGTRLLVL.